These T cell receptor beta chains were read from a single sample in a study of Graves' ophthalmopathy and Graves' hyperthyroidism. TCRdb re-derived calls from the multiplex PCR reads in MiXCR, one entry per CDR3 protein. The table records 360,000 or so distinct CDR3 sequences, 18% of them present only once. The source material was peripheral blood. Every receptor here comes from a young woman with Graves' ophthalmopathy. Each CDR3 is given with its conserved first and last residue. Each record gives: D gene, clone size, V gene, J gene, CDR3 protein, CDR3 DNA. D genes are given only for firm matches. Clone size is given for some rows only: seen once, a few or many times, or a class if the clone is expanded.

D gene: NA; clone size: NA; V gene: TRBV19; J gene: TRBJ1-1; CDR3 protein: CASSINNLNTEAFF; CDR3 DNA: TGTGCCAGTAGTATAAACAATCTGAACACTGAAGCTTTCTTT
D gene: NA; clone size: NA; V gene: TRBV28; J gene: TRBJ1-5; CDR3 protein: CASKPRAGEGLSQPQHF; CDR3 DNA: TGTGCCAGCAAACCAAGGGCAGGGGAAGGTTTAAGTCAGCCCCAGCATTTT
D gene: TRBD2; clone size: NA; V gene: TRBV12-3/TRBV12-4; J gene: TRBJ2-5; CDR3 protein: CASSSGTSGPRRETQYF; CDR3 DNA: TGTGCCAGCAGTTCCGGGACTAGCGGGCCTCGAAGGGAGACCCAGTACTTC
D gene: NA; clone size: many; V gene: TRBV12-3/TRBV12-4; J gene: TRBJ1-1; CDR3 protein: CASSFHQGNTEAFF; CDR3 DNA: TGTGCCAGCAGTTTTCATCAGGGGAACACTGAAGCTTTCTTT
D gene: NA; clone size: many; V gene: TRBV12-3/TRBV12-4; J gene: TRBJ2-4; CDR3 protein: CASSRVGGSKNIQYF; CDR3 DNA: TGTGCCAGCAGCCGGGTGGGTGGCAGTAAAAACATTCAGTACTTC
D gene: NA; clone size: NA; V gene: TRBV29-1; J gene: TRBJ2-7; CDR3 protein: CSVDGESGYEQYF; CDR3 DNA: TGCAGCGTTGATGGAGAATCCGGCTACGAGCAGTACTTC
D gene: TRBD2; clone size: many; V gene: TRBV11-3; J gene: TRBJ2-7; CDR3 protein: CASSFVPLLAGAYEQYF; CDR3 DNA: TGTGCCAGCAGCTTCGTCCCCCTACTAGCGGGGGCCTACGAGCAGTACTTC
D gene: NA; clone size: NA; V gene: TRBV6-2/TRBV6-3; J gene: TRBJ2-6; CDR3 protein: CASSPTKKLVSGANVLTF; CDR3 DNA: TGTGCCAGCAGTCCTACCAAGAAGCTGGTCTCTGGGGCCAACGTCCTGACTTTC
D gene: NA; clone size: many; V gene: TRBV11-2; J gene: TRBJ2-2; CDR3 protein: CASSSLPSPPAGELFF; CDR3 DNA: TGTGCCAGCAGCTCCCTCCCATCCCCACCAGCCGGGGAGCTGTTTTTT
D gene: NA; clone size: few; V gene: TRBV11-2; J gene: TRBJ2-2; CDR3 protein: CASSSALKVGELFF; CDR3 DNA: TGTGCCAGCAGCTCCGCTCTCAAGGTCGGGGAGCTGTTTTTT